This passage covers 20 T cell receptor beta chains from one sample sequenced in a study of blood T cell repertoires in COVID-19. Generated by immunoSEQ multiplex PCR, the TCRdb table keeps only in-frame clones and is missing some. Found here are roughly 210,000 clones, around 89% of them singletons; the top ten hold approximately 1.6%. The sequenced material came from peripheral blood. These receptors were collected from a man in his 70s with acute or convalescent COVID-19.

This sequence joins TRBV4-3 and TRBJ2-1, with D perhaps TRBD2 (5 bases). The V gene lost 1 base and the J gene lost 0 bases, with 7 bases spanning the gap. CDR1 is LGHNA, CDR2 YSLEER, per germline. CDR3 length equals 15 residues. CDR3 loop: CASSQATSSYNEQFF. The CDR3, as DNA: TGCGCCAGCAGCCAAGCCACTAGCTCCTACAATGAGCAGTTCTTC.

The V call is TRBV28, the J call TRBJ2-1; tentatively, D is TRBD2 (6 bases). The CDR3 is made up of 17 amino acids. The V end was cut by 3 bases, the J end by 4 bases, with 19 bases between. Per germline, CDR1 MDHEN and CDR2 SYDVKM. Written as DNA, the CDR3 is TGTGCCAGCAGTTTTCGGCGGGACCGCCATCTGTACAATGAGCAGTTCTTC. Amino acids: CASSFRRDRHLYNEQFF.

The CDR3 nucleotides read TGTGCCAGCAGCTTCCGACAGGCCGGTGGGGAGACCCAGTACTTC. This encodes CASSFRQAGGETQYF. The chain has TRBV11-1 and TRBJ2-5, with D perhaps TRBD1 (6 bases). The germline CDR1 and CDR2 sequences are SGHAT and FQDESV (reference sequence). V was trimmed by 3 bases and J by 5 bases, leaving 16 bases between them. The length of the CDR3 is 15 residues.

This chain uses TRBV5-1 with TRBJ2-3; D not certain. This CDR3 is built from 16 residues. CDR1 and CDR2 from the germline V gene are SGHRS and YFSETQ. V lost 2 bases and J 0 bases, leaving 13 bases between the germline ends. Here the CDR3 DNA reads TGCGCCAGCAGCTTTCATCCTACTACTAGCACAGATACGCAGTATTTT. Residues: CASSFHPTTSTDTQYF.

This sequence joins TRBV6-5 and TRBJ2-1; 9 positions match TRBD2. V lost 1 base, J lost 5 bases, and 6 bases stayed unmatched. Germline-derived CDR1 and CDR2 are MNHEY and SVGAGI. The CDR3 covers 16 residues. The CDR3 DNA follows: TGTGCCAGCAGTTACTGGGGGGCTAGCGGGGACAATGAGCAGTTCTTC. Translated, it gives CASSYWGASGDNEQFF.

V and J are TRBV14 and TRBJ2-2; tentatively, D is TRBD1 (6 bases). Looked up from germline, CDR1 is SGHDN and CDR2 is FVKESK. The CDR3 spans 14 residues. V dropped 4 bases and J dropped 1 base, with 7 bases sitting between them. The CDR3, as DNA: TGTGCCAGCAGCCCGGGACAGAACACCGGGGAGCTGTTTTTT. It translates to CASSPGQNTGELFF. The full variable domain, in which reference TRBV14 and TRBJ2-2 provide the parts outside the CDR3, is EAGVTQFPSHSVIEKGQTVTLRCDPISGHDNLYWYRRVMGKEIKFLLHFVKESKQDESGMPNNRFLAERTGGTYSTLKVQPAELEDSGVYFCASSPGQNTGELFFGEGSRLTVL.

The V and J genes are TRBV29-1 and TRBJ1-2; no definite D call. This CDR3 contains 11 residues. Germline lookup yields CDR1 SQVTM and CDR2 ANQGSEA. V shed 6 bases and J shed 2 bases, with 7 bases lying between them. CDR3 region: CSVEQNYGYTF. Here the CDR3 DNA reads TGCAGCGTAGAACAGAACTATGGCTACACCTTC.

V is TRBV9 and J is TRBJ1-2, with D tentatively TRBD1 (5 bases). Germline values: CDR1 SGDLS, CDR2 YYNGEE. The CDR3 has 14 residues. Trimming stripped 4 bases from V and 8 bases from J, with 18 bases between. The CDR3 bases are TGTGCCAGCAGCCCCCGGTTAGGGGTCGGAGGCTACACCTTC. As protein: CASSPRLGVGGYTF.

The chain recombines TRBV5-1 with TRBJ2-7; TRBD1 aligns across 7 bases. Trimming took 4 bases from V and 0 from J; bases not matched to a gene: 7. Germline CDR1 reads SGHRS; CDR2 reads YFSETQ. This CDR3 is 15 amino acids long. The CDR3 DNA reads as TGCGCCAGCAGCCCGGCGACAGGGCTCTCCTACGAGCAGTACTTC. Translation gives CASSPATGLSYEQYF.

The gene calls are TRBV19 and TRBJ2-4; the D gene is possibly TRBD2 (5 bases). The CDR3 is made up of 17 amino acids. In germline, CDR1 is LNHDA, CDR2 SQIVND (reference sequence). V lost 1 base and J lost 6, with 19 bases in between. CDR3 sequence: CASSIGGSRAGGNIQYF. For the CDR3, the DNA is TGTGCCAGTAGTATAGGAGGATCGAGGGCCGGAGGAAACATTCAGTACTTC.

The chain links TRBV20-1 to TRBJ1-2; 8 nucleotides match TRBD1. The germline V gene encodes CDR1 DFQATT and CDR2 SNEGSKA (reference sequence). This CDR3 contains 15 residues. J lost 10 bases, V lost 3 bases, and 16 bases had no gene match. The CDR3 reads CSASMTQGALWDYTF. The CDR3 DNA sequence: TGCAGTGCTAGTATGACTCAGGGGGCTTTATGGGACTACACCTTC.

V is TRBV29-1 and J is TRBJ1-2; unclear D gene. V lost 7 bases and J lost 5, with 14 bases in between. Germline values: CDR1 SQVTM, CDR2 ANQGSEA. This CDR3 is 12 amino acids long. CDR3: CSALSGDYGYTF. CDR3 coding DNA: TGCAGCGCCCTCTCAGGTGATTATGGCTACACCTTC. Full variable domain (outside the CDR3, taken from reference TRBV29-1 and TRBJ1-2): SAVISQKPSRDICQRGTSLTIQCQVDSQVTMMFWYRQQPGQSLTLIATANQGSEATYESGFVIDKFPISRPNLTFSTLTVSNMSPEDSSIYLCSALSGDYGYTFGSGTRLTVV.

The gene calls are TRBV30 and TRBJ1-5; 11 bases map to TRBD1. Germline CDR1 and CDR2: GTSNPN and SVGIG (reference sequence). CDR3 length: 18 residues. V lost 3 bases, J lost 0 bases, and 10 bases stayed unmatched. CDR3 protein: CAWSPGTGGSYSNQPQHF. As DNA, the CDR3 is TGTGCCTGGAGCCCCGGGACAGGGGGTTCTTATAGCAATCAGCCCCAGCATTTT.

This chain links TRBV7-9 with TRBJ2-1, with TRBD1 matching 8 bases. With 5 bases clipped from V and 7 bases from J, the junction kept 10 bases outside the gene matches. Germline V gives CDR1 SEHNR, CDR2 FQNEAQ (reference sequence). The CDR3 has 15 amino acids. The CDR3 here is CASSPPGGALNEQFF. The CDR3 DNA is TGTGCCAGCAGCCCCCCAGGGGGCGCGTTGAATGAGCAGTTCTTC.

The chain carries TRBV2 and TRBJ2-1; 12 nucleotides line up with TRBD2. V lost 3 bases, J lost 10 bases, and 16 bases stayed unmatched. The germline gives CDR1 SNHLY, CDR2 FYNNEI. The CDR3 totals 18 residues. The CDR3 spells CASSEFSGLAGPQGEQFF. CDR3 in DNA: TGTGCCAGCAGTGAGTTCTCCGGACTAGCGGGACCCCAAGGCGAGCAGTTCTTC.

V usage is TRBV3-1 (or the pseudogene TRBV3-2) and J usage is TRBJ2-5, with D possibly matching TRBD2 (6 bases). In germline, CDR1 is LGHDT, CDR2 YNNKEL (reference sequence). This CDR3 is 18 amino acids long. V lost 4 bases and J lost 2, with 23 bases in between. The CDR3 is CASSPSPQVGSRQETQYF. DNA of the CDR3: TGTGCCAGCAGCCCAAGTCCACAAGTCGGGAGTCGTCAAGAGACCCAGTACTTC.

The genes are TRBV29-1 and TRBJ1-2; no firm D call. The V and J ends lost 0 bases and 4 bases respectively, with 9 bases between them. The CDR3 is 13 amino acids. Looked up from germline, CDR1 is SQVTM and CDR2 is ANQGSEA. In DNA form, the CDR3 reads TGCAGCGTTGAAGATCGGGAGCGCTATGGCTACACCTTC. This encodes CSVEDRERYGYTF.

The genes are TRBV19 and TRBJ1-3; the match to TRBD1 covers 11 bases. Germline CDR1 is LNHDA and CDR2 is SQIVND (reference sequence). This CDR3 region has 18 residues. J gave up 2 bases and V 0 bases, and 6 bases lay outside the gene matches. The CDR3 protein is CASSIDPGQGATGNTIYF. For the CDR3, the DNA is TGTGCCAGTAGTATAGATCCCGGACAGGGGGCCACTGGAAACACCATATATTTT.

The chain carries TRBV5-1 and TRBJ1-6; D is ambiguous. This CDR3 spans 14 amino acids. V was pared by 4 bases and J by 14 bases, with 19 bases between. Germline-derived CDR1 and CDR2 are SGHRS and YFSETQ. For the CDR3, the DNA is TGCGCCAGCAGCCTAGACCGTATTTCCTTCGCCCTCCACTTT. Translating gives CASSLDRISFALHF.

This chain links TRBV4-1 with TRBJ1-5; D unclear. V lost 4 bases to trimming and J lost 6 bases, with 13 bases between them. CDR1 MGHRA and CDR2 YSYEKL come from the germline V gene. The CDR3 extends over 14 amino acids. DNA for the CDR3: TGCGCCAGCAGCCTTTCTCTCGTCGGTCAGCCCCAGCATTTT. Amino acids: CASSLSLVGQPQHF.